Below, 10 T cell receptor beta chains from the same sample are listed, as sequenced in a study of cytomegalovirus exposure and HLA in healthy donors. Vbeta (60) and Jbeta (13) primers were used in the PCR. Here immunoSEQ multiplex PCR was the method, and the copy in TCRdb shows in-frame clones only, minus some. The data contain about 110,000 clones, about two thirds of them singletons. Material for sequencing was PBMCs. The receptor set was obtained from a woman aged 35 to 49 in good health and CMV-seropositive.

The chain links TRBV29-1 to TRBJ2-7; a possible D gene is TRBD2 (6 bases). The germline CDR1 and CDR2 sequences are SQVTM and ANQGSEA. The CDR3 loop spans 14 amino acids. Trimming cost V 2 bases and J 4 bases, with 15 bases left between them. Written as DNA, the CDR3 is TGCAGCGTTGAAAATGGGGGAGGAGGGTACGAGCAGTACTTC. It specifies CSVENGGGGYEQYF.

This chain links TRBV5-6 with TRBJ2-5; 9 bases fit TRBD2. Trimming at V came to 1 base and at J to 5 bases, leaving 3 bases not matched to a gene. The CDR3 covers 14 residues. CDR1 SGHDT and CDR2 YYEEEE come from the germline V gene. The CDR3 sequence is CASSLPSGIETQYF. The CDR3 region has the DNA TGTGCCAGCAGCTTGCCTAGCGGGATCGAGACCCAGTACTTC.

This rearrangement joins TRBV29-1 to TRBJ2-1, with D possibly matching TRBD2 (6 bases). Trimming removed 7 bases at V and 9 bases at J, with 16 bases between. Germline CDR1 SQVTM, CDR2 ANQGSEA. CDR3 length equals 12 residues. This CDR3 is CSEAASVGEQFF. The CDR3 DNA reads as TGCAGCGAAGCGGCTAGCGTCGGTGAGCAGTTCTTC.

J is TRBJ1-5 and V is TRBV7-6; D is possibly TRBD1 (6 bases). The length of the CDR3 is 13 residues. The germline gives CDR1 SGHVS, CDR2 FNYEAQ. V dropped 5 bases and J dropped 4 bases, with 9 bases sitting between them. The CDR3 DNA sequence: TGTGCCAGCAGCCCTCAGGGGAATCAGCCCCAGCATTTT. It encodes CASSPQGNQPQHF.

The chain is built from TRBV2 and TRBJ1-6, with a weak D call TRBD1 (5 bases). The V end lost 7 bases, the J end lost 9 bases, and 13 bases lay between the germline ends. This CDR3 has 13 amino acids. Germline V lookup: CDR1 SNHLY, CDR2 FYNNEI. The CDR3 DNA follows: TGTGCCAGCATTTATAGGGGAGGTTCACCCCTCCACTTT. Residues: CASIYRGGSPLHF.

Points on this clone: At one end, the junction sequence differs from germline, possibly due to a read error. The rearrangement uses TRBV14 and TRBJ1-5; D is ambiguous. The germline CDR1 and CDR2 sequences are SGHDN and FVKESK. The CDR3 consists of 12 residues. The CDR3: CVSSEGGQPQHF. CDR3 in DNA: TGTGTCAGCAGCGAGGGCGGTCAGCCCCAGCATTTT.

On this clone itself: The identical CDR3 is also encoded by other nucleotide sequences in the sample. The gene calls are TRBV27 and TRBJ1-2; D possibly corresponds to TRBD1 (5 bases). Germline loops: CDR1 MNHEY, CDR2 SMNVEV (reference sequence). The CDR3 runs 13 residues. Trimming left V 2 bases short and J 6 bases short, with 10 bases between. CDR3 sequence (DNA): TGTGCCAGCAGTTTAAGTACAGGTGATGGCTACACCTTC. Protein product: CASSLSTGDGYTF.

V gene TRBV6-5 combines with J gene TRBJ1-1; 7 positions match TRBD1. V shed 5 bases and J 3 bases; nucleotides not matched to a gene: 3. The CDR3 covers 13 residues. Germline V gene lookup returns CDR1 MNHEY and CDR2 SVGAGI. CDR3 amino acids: CASSRDSYTEAFF. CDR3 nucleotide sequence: TGTGCCAGCAGTCGGGACAGTTACACTGAAGCTTTCTTT.

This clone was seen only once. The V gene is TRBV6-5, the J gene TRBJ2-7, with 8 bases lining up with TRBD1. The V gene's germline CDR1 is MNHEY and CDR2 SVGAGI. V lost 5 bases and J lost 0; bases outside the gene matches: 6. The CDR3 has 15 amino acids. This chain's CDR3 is CASSRTTGDSYEQYF. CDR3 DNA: TGTGCCAGCAGTCGGACGACAGGGGACTCCTACGAGCAGTACTTC.

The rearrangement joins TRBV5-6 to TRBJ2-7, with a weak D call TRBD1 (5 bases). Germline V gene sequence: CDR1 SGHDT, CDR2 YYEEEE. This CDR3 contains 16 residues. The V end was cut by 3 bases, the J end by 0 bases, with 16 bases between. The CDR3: CASSSNRPRSSYEQYF. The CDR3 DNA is TGTGCCAGCAGCTCCAACAGGCCGCGGAGCTCCTACGAGCAGTACTTC.